This passage covers 30 T cell receptor beta chains from one sample sequenced in a study of blood T cell repertoires in COVID-19. Method: immunoSEQ multiplex PCR; TCRdb's copy keeps in-frame clones and lacks some. Altogether tens of thousands of clones are present, about nine tenths being singletons, with the ten largest covering about 8.2%. Sequencing used peripheral blood. Source of these receptors: a human donor in a cohort sampled during active COVID-19.

The gene calls are TRBV30 and TRBJ2-1, with D uncertain. This CDR3 spans 11 amino acids. With 5 bases removed from V and 4 bases from J, the gap between germline ends came to 6 bases. Germline V gene lookup returns CDR1 GTSNPN and CDR2 SVGIG (reference sequence). CDR3 sequence: CAWERYNEQFF. CDR3 sequence (DNA): TGTGCCTGGGAGAGGTACAATGAGCAGTTCTTC. The whole variable domain, filled in from reference TRBV30 and TRBJ2-1, reads SQTIHQWPATLVQPVGSPLSLECTVEGTSNPNLYWYRQAAGRGLQLLFYSVGIGQISSEVPQNLSASRPQDRQFILSSKKLLLSDSGFYLCAWERYNEQFFGPGTRLTVL.

The genes are TRBV28 and TRBJ1-1, with 7 bases identical to TRBD1. Germline V gene lookup returns CDR1 MDHEN and CDR2 SYDVKM. This CDR3 spans 17 amino acids. J gave up 0 bases and V 10 bases, and 17 bases lay outside the gene matches. CDR3 sequence: CATFSWGQLTLNTEAFF. The CDR3 DNA sequence: TGTGCCACATTTTCATGGGGACAGCTCACTTTGAACACTGAAGCTTTCTTT. Full variable domain (missing parts from reference TRBV28 and TRBJ1-1): DVKVTQSSRYLVKRTGEKVFLECVQDMDHENMFWYRQDPGLGLRLIYFSYDVKMKEKGDIPEGYSVSREKKERFSLILESASTNQTSMYLCATFSWGQLTLNTEAFFGQGTRLTVV.

The chain recombines TRBV6-6 with TRBJ2-2; 9 positions match TRBD1. The V gene end was trimmed by 5 bases and the J gene end by 7 bases; junction bases not matched to a gene: 14. The CDR3 has 17 residues. The V gene's germline CDR1 is MNHNY and CDR2 SVGAGI (reference sequence). The chain's CDR3 is CASSPTYRTGVFGELFF. The DNA for the CDR3 is TGTGCCAGCAGTCCAACCTACCGGACAGGGGTTTTCGGGGAGCTGTTTTTT.

The gene calls are TRBV15 and TRBJ2-2, with D possibly matching TRBD1 (6 bases). V was pared by 8 bases and J by 0 bases, with 10 bases between. From germline, CDR1 is LNHNV and CDR2 YYDKDF (reference sequence). The CDR3 has 14 residues. CDR3 region: CATARGANTGELFF. In DNA, the CDR3 is TGTGCCACCGCCAGGGGCGCGAACACCGGGGAGCTGTTTTTT.

This clone is classed as medium-sized. V is TRBV28 and J is TRBJ1-1; tentatively, D is TRBD1 (5 bases). The CDR3 runs 17 residues. The V gene lost 3 bases and the J gene lost 0 bases, with 17 bases spanning the gap. CDR1 is MDHEN and CDR2 is SYDVKM in the germline V gene. The CDR3 reads CASSFPLQAGMNTEAFF. The CDR3 DNA reads TGTGCCAGCAGTTTTCCTTTACAGGCGGGAATGAACACTGAAGCTTTCTTT.

This chain uses TRBV3-1 (or the pseudogene TRBV3-2) with TRBJ2-2; 14 bases align to TRBD2. CDR1 is LGHDT and CDR2 is YNNKEL in the germline V gene (reference sequence). This CDR3 contains 16 residues. V was clipped by 8 bases and J by 1 base; unmatched bases: 3. CDR3 coding DNA: TGTGCCAGCCGCGGGACTAGCGGGAGGAACACCGGGGAGCTGTTTTTT. This codes for CASRGTSGRNTGELFF.

This chain joins TRBV4-1 and TRBJ2-7, with 9 positions matching TRBD1. CDR1 is MGHRA and CDR2 is YSYEKL in the germline V gene. V was pared by 2 bases and J by 6 bases, with 8 bases of the junction left unmatched. The CDR3 has 15 amino acids. DNA of the CDR3: TGCGCCAGCAGCCAACACTCCGGACAGGGGAGCGAGCAGTACTTC. It is translated as CASSQHSGQGSEQYF.

The rearrangement joins TRBV7-8 to TRBJ2-1, with 16 bases fitting TRBD2. CDR3 length: 14 amino acids. CDR1 and CDR2 from the germline V gene are SGHVS and FQNEAQ. After removal of 4 bases from V and 10 bases from J, the junction contained 1 base not matched to a gene. The CDR3 protein is CASSSGLAGGEQFF. In DNA, the CDR3 is TGTGCCAGCAGCTCGGGACTAGCGGGAGGGGAGCAGTTCTTC.

The gene calls are TRBV7-7 and TRBJ2-6; 9 nucleotides match TRBD1. The CDR3 is 16 amino acids. Germline V gene lookup returns CDR1 SSHAT and CDR2 FNYEAQ (reference sequence). J gave up 4 bases and V 5 bases, and 6 bases lay outside the gene matches. In DNA form, the CDR3 reads TGTGCCAGCAGCCCGGGGACAGGGTCCGGGGCCAACGTCCTGACTTTC. This encodes CASSPGTGSGANVLTF.

This rearrangement joins TRBV28 to TRBJ1-2, with 8 nucleotides matching TRBD1. CDR1 is MDHEN and CDR2 is SYDVKM in the germline V gene. The trim removed 5 bases at V and 5 bases at J, leaving 4 bases unmatched. CDR3 length: 13 residues. CDR3 bases: TGTGCCAGCAGTCCAACAGGGGGGTATGGCTACACCTTC. Protein product: CASSPTGGYGYTF.

The chain carries TRBV19 and TRBJ1-2; D uncertain. The ends were cut back, 3 bases at V and 4 bases at J, with 15 bases in the middle. Germline-derived CDR1 and CDR2 are LNHDA and SQIVND (reference sequence). The CDR3 length is 15 residues. Written as DNA, the CDR3 is TGTGCCAGTAGTATCCGGGAGAAATTAATCTATGGCTACACCTTC. This gives the protein CASSIREKLIYGYTF.

The chain couples TRBV6-1 to TRBJ2-6; 7 nucleotides align to TRBD1. V was pared by 4 bases and J by 0 bases, with 9 bases of the junction left unmatched. The CDR3 consists of 18 residues. Germline values: CDR1 MNHNS, CDR2 SASEGT. The CDR3 region has the DNA TGTGCCAGCAGTGGCCAGAGACAGGGAGACTCTGGGGCCAACGTCCTGACTTTC. Translation: CASSGQRQGDSGANVLTF.

The gene calls are TRBV15 and TRBJ1-3; 8 nucleotides align to TRBD1. Germline V gene data show CDR1 as LNHNV and CDR2 as YYDKDF (reference sequence). The CDR3 sequence is 15 residues long. Trimming cost V 3 bases and J 4 bases; bases outside gene matches: 5. The CDR3 sequence is CATSRLGTGGNTIYF. CDR3 DNA: TGTGCCACCAGCAGGTTAGGGACAGGAGGAAACACCATATATTTT.

The chain couples TRBV5-1 to TRBJ2-3; possibly TRBD2 for D (6 bases). CDR3 size: 14 residues. The ends were cut back, 5 bases at V and 0 bases at J, with 10 bases in the middle. Germline loops: CDR1 SGHRS, CDR2 YFSETQ. The CDR3: CASSDSGSTDTQYF. CDR3 sequence (DNA): TGCGCCAGCAGTGATAGCGGAAGCACAGATACGCAGTATTTT.

The V gene is TRBV10-3, the J gene TRBJ2-1; 16 bases line up with TRBD2. The CDR3 runs to 17 residues. In germline, CDR1 is ENHRY, CDR2 SYGVKD. V shed 10 bases, J shed 7 bases, and the junction held 13 bases outside the gene matches. The CDR3 here is CATLRIGTSGGGNEQFF. CDR3 nucleotide sequence: TGTGCCACCTTGAGAATCGGGACTAGCGGGGGGGGTAATGAGCAGTTCTTC.

The chain links TRBV5-1 to TRBJ1-2; D unresolved. This CDR3 has 14 amino acids. Trimming stripped 0 bases from V and 4 bases from J, with 10 bases between. Germline V gene sequence: CDR1 SGHRS, CDR2 YFSETQ. The CDR3 DNA reads TGCGCCAGCAGCTTGGCCTATGAGGGCTATGGCTACACCTTC. Its translation: CASSLAYEGYGYTF.

J is TRBJ2-7 and V is TRBV6-1, with a tentative D call TRBD1 (6 bases). Germline assignment: CDR1 MNHNS and CDR2 SASEGT. V lost 0 bases to trimming and J lost 0 bases, with 6 bases between them. This CDR3 has 14 residues. The CDR3, as DNA: TGTGCCAGCAGTGAAGCGGGGGCCTCCTACGAGCAGTACTTC. This translates into CASSEAGASYEQYF.

The chain is built from TRBV6-1 and TRBJ1-2; D uncertain. Germline assignment: CDR1 MNHNS and CDR2 SASEGT. This CDR3 has 14 amino acids. V was cut by 1 base and J by 0 bases, with 6 bases left in between. DNA of the CDR3: TGTGCCAGCAGTGAAGTGGCAGCTAACTATGGCTACACCTTC. Its translation is CASSEVAANYGYTF.

The table lists this clone with a count of one. The chain has TRBV5-5 and TRBJ1-5; D gene unclear. The CDR3 spans 15 residues. CDR1 and CDR2 from the germline V gene are SGHKS and YYEKEE (reference sequence). The V end was cut by 4 bases, the J end by 6 bases, with 17 bases between. This chain's CDR3 is CASSPGEGSIQPQHF. The DNA of the CDR3 is TGTGCCAGCAGCCCCGGGGAGGGTAGTATTCAGCCCCAGCATTTT.

V is TRBV9 and J is TRBJ2-3; 13 nucleotides agree with TRBD2. Germline-derived CDR1 and CDR2 are SGDLS and YYNGEE. After removal of 3 bases from V and 0 bases from J, the junction contained 4 bases not matched to a gene. The CDR3 loop spans 17 amino acids. The CDR3 spells CASSEGLAGLSTDTQYF. CDR3 DNA: TGTGCCAGCAGCGAGGGACTAGCGGGGCTTAGCACAGATACGCAGTATTTT.

This clone was observed once. The gene calls are TRBV2 and TRBJ1-2; 7 bases line up with TRBD1. V was pared by 5 bases and J by 4 bases, with 10 bases of the junction left unmatched. The CDR3 runs 15 residues. Germline V CDR1 and CDR2: SNHLY, FYNNEI. The CDR3 here is CASSLTWDSTYGYTF. The CDR3 DNA reads TGTGCCAGCAGTCTTACTTGGGACAGCACCTATGGCTACACCTTC.

This clone appeared a single time. J is TRBJ2-1 and V is TRBV5-1; D call uncertain. This CDR3 is 15 amino acids long. The V end lost 4 bases, the J end lost 9 bases, and 20 bases lay between the germline ends. The germline CDR1 and CDR2 sequences are SGHRS and YFSETQ. CDR3 in amino acids: CASSPSTWQMGEQFF. CDR3 in DNA: TGCGCCAGCAGCCCATCGACATGGCAGATGGGTGAGCAGTTCTTC. The full variable domain, its missing parts supplied by reference TRBV5-1 and TRBJ2-1, is KAGVTQTPRYLIKTRGQQVTLSCSPISGHRSVSWYQQTPGQGLQFLFEYFSETQRNKGNFPGRFSGRQFSNSRSEMNVSTLELGDSALYLCASSPSTWQMGEQFFGPGTRLTVL.

The V gene is TRBV15, the J gene TRBJ2-7; no firm D call. V shed 0 bases and J shed 2 bases, with 8 bases lying between them. The CDR3 length is 14 residues. Germline lookup yields CDR1 LNHNV and CDR2 YYDKDF (reference sequence). CDR3 DNA: TGTGCCACCAGCAGAGACCCCCGGGCCTACGAGCAGTACTTC. This encodes CATSRDPRAYEQYF.

The chain has TRBV6-5 and TRBJ1-1; D gene ambiguous. The CDR3 is made up of 14 amino acids. Germline CDR1 and CDR2: MNHEY and SVGAGI. V lost 4 bases, J lost 5 bases, and 14 bases lay in between. The CDR3 loop is CASSSPRRWTEAFF. Here the CDR3 DNA reads TGTGCCAGCAGTTCCCCTAGAAGGTGGACTGAAGCTTTCTTT.

V and J are TRBV29-1 and TRBJ2-1; a possible D gene is TRBD2 (6 bases). Germline V gene data show CDR1 as SQVTM and CDR2 as ANQGSEA. V was pared by 4 bases and J by 7 bases, with 20 bases between. The length of the CDR3 is 15 residues. The CDR3 loop reads CSVVRGTRMGNEQFF. The CDR3 DNA reads TGCAGCGTTGTCCGCGGGACGAGAATGGGGAATGAGCAGTTCTTC.

In DNA form, the CDR3 reads TGTGCCAGCAGCTACGAGGCCAGGGGTCGGGAGCAGTACTTC. It is translated as CASSYEARGREQYF. V usage is TRBV3-1 (or the pseudogene TRBV3-2) and J usage is TRBJ2-7; D is perhaps TRBD1 (6 bases). Trimming took 5 bases from V and 7 from J, leaving 18 bases between them. In germline, CDR1 is LGHDT, CDR2 YNNKEL (reference sequence). There are 14 residues in the CDR3.

The rearrangement uses TRBV6-5 and TRBJ1-6; D uncertain. The CDR3 contains 14 residues. The V end lost 0 bases, the J end lost 7 bases, and 7 bases lay between the germline ends. The germline V gene encodes CDR1 MNHEY and CDR2 SVGAGI. In DNA form, the CDR3 reads TGTGCCAGCAGTTACTCGTCGAGAAATTCACCCCTCCACTTT. The encoded protein is CASSYSSRNSPLHF.

The rearrangement links TRBV7-2 to TRBJ2-5, with D possibly matching TRBD2 (6 bases). Germline assignment: CDR1 SGHTA and CDR2 FQGNSA. The length of the CDR3 is 15 residues. With 7 bases removed from V and 5 bases from J, the gap between germline ends came to 20 bases. Here the CDR3 reads CASTRDAPSGETQYF. For the CDR3, the DNA is TGTGCCAGCACCCGGGACGCCCCGAGCGGGGAGACCCAGTACTTC.

J is TRBJ1-6 and V is TRBV6-5, with D perhaps TRBD1 (5 bases). Per germline, CDR1 MNHEY and CDR2 SVGAGI. This CDR3 contains 13 residues. V was clipped by 8 bases and J by 1 base, with 6 bases between them. The CDR3 loop reads CASQGSYNSPLHF. In DNA form, the CDR3 reads TGTGCCAGCCAGGGATCCTATAATTCACCCCTCCACTTT.

The sample holds one count of this clone. This chain joins TRBV6-1 and TRBJ2-2; 10 bases match TRBD1. CDR1 is MNHNS and CDR2 is SASEGT in the germline V gene. The trim removed 1 base at V and 5 bases at J, leaving 4 bases unmatched. The CDR3 has 16 amino acids. CDR3 in DNA: TGTGCCAGCAGTGAAGTCCCGGGACAGGGGACCGGGGAGCTGTTTTTT. It is translated as CASSEVPGQGTGELFF.